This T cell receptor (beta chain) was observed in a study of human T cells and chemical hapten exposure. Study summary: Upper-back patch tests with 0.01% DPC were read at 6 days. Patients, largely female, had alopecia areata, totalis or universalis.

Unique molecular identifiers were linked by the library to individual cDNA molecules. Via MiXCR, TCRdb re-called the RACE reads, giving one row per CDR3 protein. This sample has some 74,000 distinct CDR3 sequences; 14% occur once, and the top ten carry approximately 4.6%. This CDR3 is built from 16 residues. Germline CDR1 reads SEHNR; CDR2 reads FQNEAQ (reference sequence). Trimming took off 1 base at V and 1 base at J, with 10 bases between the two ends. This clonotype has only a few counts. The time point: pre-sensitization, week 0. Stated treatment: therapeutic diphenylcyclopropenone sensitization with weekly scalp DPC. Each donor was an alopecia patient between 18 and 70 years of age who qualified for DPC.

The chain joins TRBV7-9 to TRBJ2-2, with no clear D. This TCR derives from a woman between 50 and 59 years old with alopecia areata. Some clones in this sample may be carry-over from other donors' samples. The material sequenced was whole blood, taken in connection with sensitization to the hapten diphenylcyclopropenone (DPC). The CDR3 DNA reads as TGTGCCAGCAGCTTAGTGGTAGTCCGGAACACCGGGGAGCTGTTTTTT. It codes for CASSLVVVRNTGELFF.